Listed here are 20 T cell receptor beta chains from one sample, sequenced in a study of blood T cell repertoires in COVID-19. The data were produced by immunoSEQ multiplex PCR, yet TCRdb's version contains in-frame clones alone and is incomplete. Here the sample spans around 78,000 clones, about 89% being singletons. Source material: PBMCs or T cells enriched from blood (not recorded which). Receptor source: a woman aged 50 to 60 with acute COVID-19.

The V and J genes are TRBV7-9 and TRBJ2-5; no firm D call. The CDR3 length is 12 residues. Germline V CDR1 and CDR2: SEHNR, FQNEAQ (reference sequence). Trimming took 7 bases from V and 0 from J, leaving 6 bases between them. This CDR3 reads CASNLYQETQYF. The CDR3, as DNA: TGTGCCAGCAATCTGTACCAAGAGACCCAGTACTTC.

The genes are TRBV18 and TRBJ2-3; D might be TRBD1 (6 bases). Per the germline V gene, CDR1 is KGHSH and CDR2 is LQKENI. The CDR3 has 16 residues. The V gene lost 4 bases and the J gene lost 0 bases, with 14 bases spanning the gap. The CDR3 region is CASSLGQGFSTDTQYF. As DNA, the CDR3 is TGTGCCAGCTCACTGGGACAAGGTTTTAGCACAGATACGCAGTATTTT.

This rearrangement joins TRBV19 to TRBJ2-2; 8 bases line up with TRBD1. CDR3 size: 15 residues. V shed 6 bases, J shed 0 bases, and the junction held 3 bases outside the gene matches. Germline CDR1 is LNHDA and CDR2 is SQIVND (reference sequence). In nucleotides, the CDR3 is TGTGCCAGTAGGAGGACAGGGACGAACACCGGGGAGCTGTTTTTT. It codes for CASRRTGTNTGELFF.

This sequence joins TRBV9 and TRBJ2-1; no clear D. V shed 2 bases and J shed 5 bases, with 8 bases lying between them. The germline V gene encodes CDR1 SGDLS and CDR2 YYNGEE. CDR3 length: 13 residues. CDR3 nucleotides: TGTGCCAGCAGCGTGGGCCCCAACAATGAGCAGTTCTTC. This encodes CASSVGPNNEQFF.

J is TRBJ2-3 and V is TRBV11-2, with a tentative D call TRBD2 (6 bases). This CDR3 has 14 residues. The V gene's germline CDR1 is SGHAT and CDR2 FQNNGV. The ends were cut back, 4 bases at V and 4 bases at J, with 12 bases in the middle. The CDR3 bases are TGTGCCAGCAGCTGGGGGGTGAGCGCAGATACGCAGTATTTT. It translates to CASSWGVSADTQYF.

The chain uses TRBV14 and TRBJ1-2; 8 nucleotides line up with TRBD1. CDR3 length: 15 amino acids. The germline V gene encodes CDR1 SGHDN and CDR2 FVKESK. Trimming took 0 bases from V and 8 from J; bases not matched to a gene: 8. The CDR3 protein is CASSQDPGGAGGYTF. The CDR3 nucleotides are TGTGCCAGCAGCCAAGACCCAGGGGGCGCGGGCGGCTACACCTTC.

V gene TRBV9 combines with J gene TRBJ2-3; 8 bases map to TRBD2. CDR3 size: 15 residues. Germline-derived CDR1 and CDR2 are SGDLS and YYNGEE. Germline trimming cut 0 bases from V and 4 bases from J; bases unmatched to any gene: 4. CDR3 in DNA: TGTGCCAGCAGCGTAGCGGGACTAGAGGCAGATACGCAGTATTTT. It specifies CASSVAGLEADTQYF.

The chain combines TRBV29-1 with TRBJ1-1, with a possible D match to TRBD1 (5 bases). Trimming left V 5 bases short and J 11 bases short, with 24 bases between. Germline V CDR1 and CDR2: SQVTM, ANQGSEA. The CDR3 runs 14 residues. The DNA of the CDR3 is TGCAGCGTTTTGGCCGAAGGGGCTGGGGTGAGGGCTTTCTTT. It specifies CSVLAEGAGVRAFF.

The genes are TRBV7-9 and TRBJ1-2; 10 nucleotides match TRBD1. The CDR3 is 14 residues long. Losses at the gene ends were 1 base for V and 6 bases for J; bases not matched to a gene: 2. Germline CDR1 is SEHNR and CDR2 is FQNEAQ (reference sequence). The chain's CDR3 is CASSLGTGGNGYTF. The CDR3 DNA reads as TGTGCCAGCAGCTTAGGGACAGGGGGTAATGGCTACACCTTC.

The V call is TRBV7-8, the J call TRBJ2-4; D not certain. V was shortened by 1 base and J by 0 bases, with 16 bases between the two germline ends. Germline CDR1 and CDR2: SGHVS and FQNEAQ. The CDR3 sequence is 18 residues long. The CDR3 loop is CASSLVNTRNRAKNIQYF. The CDR3 DNA reads TGTGCCAGCAGCTTAGTGAACACGCGCAACAGAGCCAAAAACATTCAGTACTTC.

The V and J genes are TRBV27 and TRBJ2-5; 7 bases match TRBD2. Trimming at V came to 6 bases and at J to 5 bases, leaving 15 bases not matched to a gene. CDR3 size: 16 residues. CDR1 and CDR2 (germline): MNHEY, SMNVEV (reference sequence). In DNA form, the CDR3 reads TGTGCCAGCAGCCCCGGGGGGAGGGATCGAGGCGAGACCCAGTACTTC. Protein: CASSPGGRDRGETQYF.

This sequence joins TRBV24-1 and TRBJ1-1; 7 bases map to TRBD1. Trimming took 7 bases from V and 1 from J; bases not matched to a gene: 2. This CDR3 has 13 residues. Germline CDR1 KGHDR, CDR2 SFDVKD. The CDR3 DNA reads as TGTGCCACCAGGCACAGGGGGAACACTGAAGCTTTCTTT. This sequence encodes CATRHRGNTEAFF.

This clone showed up just a few times. V gene TRBV20-1 combines with J gene TRBJ2-2; maybe TRBD2 (6 bases). The CDR3 contains 16 residues. Trimming stripped 3 bases from V and 6 bases from J, with 20 bases between. Germline V gene data show CDR1 as DFQATT and CDR2 as SNEGSKA (reference sequence). The CDR3 region has the DNA TGCAGTGCTAGTTACGTCGGGAGCCCCCGCCCCGGGGAGCTGTTTTTT. Translating it yields CSASYVGSPRPGELFF.

This clone was observed a single time. This rearrangement joins TRBV7-9 to TRBJ1-4, with D perhaps TRBD1 (6 bases). CDR1 is SEHNR and CDR2 is FQNEAQ in the germline V gene (reference sequence). With 2 bases removed from V and 5 bases from J, the gap between germline ends came to 6 bases. This CDR3 region has 13 residues. The CDR3 nucleotides are TGTGCCAGCAGCTTACAGGGGAATGAAAAACTGTTTTTT. Residues: CASSLQGNEKLFF. The full variable domain, completed using reference TRBV7-9 and TRBJ1-4, is DTGVSQNPRHKITKRGQNVTFRCDPISEHNRLYWYRQTLGQGPEFLTYFQNEAQLEKSRLLSDRFSAERPKGSFSTLEIQRTEQGDSAMYLCASSLQGNEKLFFGSGTQLSVL.

This chain joins TRBV5-4 and TRBJ1-2; D is perhaps TRBD1 (6 bases). Germline lookup yields CDR1 SGHNT and CDR2 YYREEE (reference sequence). This CDR3 spans 14 amino acids. Trimming left V 2 bases short and J 7 bases short, with 15 bases between. The CDR3 sequence: CASSLSTGFRGYTF. The CDR3 DNA reads TGTGCCAGCAGCTTATCCACAGGGTTCCGTGGCTACACCTTC.

The chain uses TRBV18 and TRBJ2-1; no firm D call. Germline CDR1 KGHSH, CDR2 LQKENI. The CDR3 is 13 residues long. Trimming left V 8 bases short and J 3 bases short, with 11 bases between. DNA for the CDR3: TGTGCCAGCGGGCGCACGATCTACAATGAGCAGTTCTTC. Encoded protein: CASGRTIYNEQFF.

Remarks on this clone: Other DNA sequences from this sample encode an identical CDR3 as well. The chain uses TRBV18 and TRBJ1-1, with 7 bases identical to TRBD1. J lost 2 bases, V lost 3 bases, and 6 bases had no gene match. This CDR3 spans 15 amino acids. The germline V gene encodes CDR1 KGHSH and CDR2 LQKENI. CDR3 DNA sequence: TGTGCCAGCTCACCTCGGACAGGCGAAAACACTGAAGCTTTCTTT. Amino acids: CASSPRTGENTEAFF.

This clone was recorded once. The chain recombines TRBV18 with TRBJ2-2; TRBD1 matches 8 bases. CDR1 is KGHSH and CDR2 is LQKENI in the germline V gene. This CDR3 is 16 amino acids long. With 4 bases clipped from V and 0 bases from J, the junction kept 4 bases outside the gene matches. The CDR3 loop is CASSRGQGTNTGELFF. CDR3 in DNA: TGTGCCAGCTCACGAGGACAGGGCACGAACACCGGGGAGCTGTTTTTT. The variable domain in full, completed from reference TRBV18 and TRBJ2-2, reads NAGVMQNPRHLVRRRGQEARLRCSPMKGHSHVYWYRQLPEEGLKFMVYLQKENIIDESGMPKERFSAEFPKEGPSILRIQQVVRGDSAAYFCASSRGQGTNTGELFFGEGSRLTVL.

CDR3 sequence: CASSPRGQSSGNTIYF. The CDR3 coding sequence is TGTGCCAGCTCACCACGGGGCCAATCCTCTGGAAACACCATATATTTT. The chain links TRBV18 to TRBJ1-3; tentative D call: TRBD1 (5 bases). This CDR3 is 16 amino acids long. Germline loops: CDR1 KGHSH, CDR2 LQKENI. V lost 1 base and J 0 bases, leaving 10 bases between the germline ends.

Note on this clone: Relative to the germline gene, one junction end is altered; a read error may explain this. The rearrangement links TRBV7-7 to TRBJ2-1; 10 positions agree with TRBD2. Germline CDR1 SSHAT, CDR2 FNYEAQ (reference sequence). CDR3 length: 15 amino acids. This CDR3 reads CASSLGGSGRNEQFF. The DNA of the CDR3 is TGTGCTAGCAGCTTAGGGGGTAGCGGGAGGAATGAGCAGTTCTTC.